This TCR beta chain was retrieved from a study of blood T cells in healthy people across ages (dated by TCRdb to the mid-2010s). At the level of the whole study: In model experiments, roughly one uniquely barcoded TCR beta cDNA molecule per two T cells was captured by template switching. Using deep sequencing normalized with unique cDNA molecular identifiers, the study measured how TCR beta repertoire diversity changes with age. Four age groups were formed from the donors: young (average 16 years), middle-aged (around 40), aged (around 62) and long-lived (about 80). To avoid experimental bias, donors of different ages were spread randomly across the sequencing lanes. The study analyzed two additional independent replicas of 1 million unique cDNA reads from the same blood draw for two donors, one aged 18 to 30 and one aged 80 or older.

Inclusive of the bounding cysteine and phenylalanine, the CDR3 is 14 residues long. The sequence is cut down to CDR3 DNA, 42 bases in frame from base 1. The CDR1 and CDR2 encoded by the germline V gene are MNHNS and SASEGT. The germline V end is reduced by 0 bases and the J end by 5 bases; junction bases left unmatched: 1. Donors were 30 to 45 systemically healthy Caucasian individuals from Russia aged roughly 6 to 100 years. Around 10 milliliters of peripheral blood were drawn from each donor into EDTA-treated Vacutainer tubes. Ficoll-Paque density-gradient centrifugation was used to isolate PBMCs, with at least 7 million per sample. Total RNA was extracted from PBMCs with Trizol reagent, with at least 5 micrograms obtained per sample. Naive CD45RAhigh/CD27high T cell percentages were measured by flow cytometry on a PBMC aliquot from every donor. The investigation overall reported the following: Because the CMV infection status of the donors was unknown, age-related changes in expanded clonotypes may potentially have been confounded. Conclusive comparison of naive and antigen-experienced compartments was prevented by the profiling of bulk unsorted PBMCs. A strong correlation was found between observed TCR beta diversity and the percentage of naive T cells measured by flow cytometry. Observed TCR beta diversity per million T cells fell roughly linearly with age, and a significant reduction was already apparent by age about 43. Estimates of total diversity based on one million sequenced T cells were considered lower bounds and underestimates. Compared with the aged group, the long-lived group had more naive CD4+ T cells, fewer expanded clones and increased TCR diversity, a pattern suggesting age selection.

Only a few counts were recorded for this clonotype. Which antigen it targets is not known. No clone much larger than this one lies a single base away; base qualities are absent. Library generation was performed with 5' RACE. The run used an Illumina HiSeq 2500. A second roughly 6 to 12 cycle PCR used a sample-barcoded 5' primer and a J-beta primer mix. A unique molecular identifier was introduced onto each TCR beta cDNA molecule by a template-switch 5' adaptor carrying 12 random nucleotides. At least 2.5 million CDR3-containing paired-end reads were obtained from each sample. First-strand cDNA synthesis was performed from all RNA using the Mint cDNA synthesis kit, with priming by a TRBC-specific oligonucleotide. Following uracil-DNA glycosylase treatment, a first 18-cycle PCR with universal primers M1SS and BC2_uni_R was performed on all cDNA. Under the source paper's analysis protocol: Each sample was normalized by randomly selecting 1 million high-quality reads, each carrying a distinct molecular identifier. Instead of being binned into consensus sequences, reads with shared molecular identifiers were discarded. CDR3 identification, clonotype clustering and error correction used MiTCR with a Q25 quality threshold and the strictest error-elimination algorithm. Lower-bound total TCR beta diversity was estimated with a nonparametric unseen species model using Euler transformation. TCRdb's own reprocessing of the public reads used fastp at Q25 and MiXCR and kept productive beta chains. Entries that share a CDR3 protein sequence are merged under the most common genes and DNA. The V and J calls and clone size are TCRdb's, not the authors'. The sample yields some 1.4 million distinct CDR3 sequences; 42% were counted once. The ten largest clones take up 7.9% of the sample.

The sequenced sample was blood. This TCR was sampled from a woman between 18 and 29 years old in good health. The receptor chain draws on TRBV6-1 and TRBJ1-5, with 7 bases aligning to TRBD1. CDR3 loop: CASSEAGTDQPQHF. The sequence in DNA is TGTGCCAGCAGTGAAGCGGGGACAGATCAGCCCCAGCATTTT.